The clone carrying this TCR beta chain was seen more than once but under ten times. As yet, its antigen is unknown. These data come from a study of T cells in Graves' hyperthyroidism and ophthalmopathy. General study results and limits: The model forecast ophthalmopathy, anticipating it by a median approximately 6.2 months before onset.

When ophthalmopathy did not progress within 18 months, Graves' hyperthyroidism was considered stable. Each diagnosis was grounded in clinical symptoms, serum thyroxine and TRAb, thyroid ultrasound, and orbital computed tomography. CDR3 length: 16 amino acids. Germline V gives CDR1 MNHNS, CDR2 SASEGT. Trimming took off 6 bases at V and 3 bases at J, with 20 bases between the two ends. Researchers amplified the TCR beta CDR3 regions from RNA transcripts. HTBI primers drove first-round RT-PCR of the TCR CDR3. TCRdb recomputed calls from the multiplex PCR reads with MiXCR, one row per CDR3 protein. Of hundreds of thousands of distinct CDR3 sequences in the sample, around 15% were seen once.

Specimen: blood. The V call is TRBV6-1, the J call TRBJ1-2, with D possibly being TRBD1 (5 bases). The sequence was collected from a woman younger than 30 with Graves' hyperthyroidism. CDR3 in DNA: TGTGCCAGCAGCACCAAACCCACGACAGTGGACTATGGCTACACCTTC. It is translated as CASSTKPTTVDYGYTF.